Following are 24 T cell receptor beta chains from one sample sequenced in a study of blood T cell repertoires in COVID-19. The protocol was immunoSEQ multiplex PCR, while the TCRdb copy is restricted to in-frame clones and leaves out a portion. The top ten clones hold 0.8% to 0.9% of a sample with a few hundred thousand clones, roughly nine tenths of them seen once. Sequencing was performed on PBMCs or T cells enriched from blood (not recorded which). These receptors all stem from a middle-aged woman who had been exposed to COVID-19.

CDR3 protein: CARTARGATQAEAFF. CDR3 bases: TGTGCCAGGACTGCCAGGGGAGCCACTCAGGCTGAAGCTTTCTTT. V usage is TRBV2 and J usage is TRBJ1-1, with D possibly matching TRBD1 (6 bases). Germline loops: CDR1 SNHLY, CDR2 FYNNEI. V shed 9 bases and J shed 6 bases, with 23 bases lying between them. CDR3 length equals 15 residues.

This clone came up a few times. V gene TRBV18 combines with J gene TRBJ2-3, with no clear D. CDR1 and CDR2 (germline): KGHSH, LQKENI. The CDR3 is made up of 15 amino acids. V lost 1 base and J lost 0, with 8 bases in between. CDR3 sequence: CASSPQLVSTDTQYF. The CDR3 DNA follows: TGTGCCAGCTCACCACAGTTAGTTAGCACAGATACGCAGTATTTT. Full variable domain (rest looked up from reference TRBV18 and TRBJ2-3): NAGVMQNPRHLVRRRGQEARLRCSPMKGHSHVYWYRQLPEEGLKFMVYLQKENIIDESGMPKERFSAEFPKEGPSILRIQQVVRGDSAAYFCASSPQLVSTDTQYFGPGTRLTVL.

The sample holds one count of this clone. This chain connects TRBV7-8 to TRBJ2-7; no definite D call. From germline, CDR1 is SGHVS and CDR2 FQNEAQ. The CDR3 loop spans 18 amino acids. The V gene lost 1 base and the J gene lost 5 bases, with 24 bases spanning the gap. The CDR3 reads CASSLGSVHRPTENEQYF. The CDR3 DNA is TGTGCCAGCAGCTTAGGTTCAGTCCACAGACCAACAGAAAACGAGCAGTACTTC.

The V gene is TRBV14, the J gene TRBJ1-3, with D perhaps TRBD1 (6 bases). Trimming removed 5 bases from V and 0 bases from J, with 11 bases in between. Germline CDR1 SGHDN, CDR2 FVKESK. CDR3 size: 15 residues. The CDR3 sequence is CASSEIQGSGNTIYF. The CDR3 nucleotides read TGTGCCAGCAGCGAAATACAGGGCTCTGGAAACACCATATATTTT.

The genes are TRBV9 and TRBJ2-1, with 8 bases lining up with TRBD2. V gave up 3 bases and J gave up 10 bases; unmatched junction bases: 6. Germline CDR1 SGDLS, CDR2 YYNGEE. The CDR3 consists of 13 residues. CDR3: CASSGTSLGEQFF. In DNA, the CDR3 is TGTGCCAGCAGCGGGACTAGCTTGGGCGAGCAGTTCTTC.

The V call is TRBV30, the J call TRBJ1-1; 9 bases are shared with TRBD1. J gave up 7 bases and V 4 bases, and 10 bases lay outside the gene matches. Germline values: CDR1 GTSNPN, CDR2 SVGIG (reference sequence). The CDR3 spans 14 residues. The CDR3 DNA follows: TGTGCCTGGAACCGGGACAGGGCCTCAGGTGAAGCTTTCTTT. Its protein is CAWNRDRASGEAFF. Combining the CDR3 with reference TRBV30 and TRBJ1-1 gives the whole variable domain SQTIHQWPATLVQPVGSPLSLECTVEGTSNPNLYWYRQAAGRGLQLLFYSVGIGQISSEVPQNLSASRPQDRQFILSSKKLLLSDSGFYLCAWNRDRASGEAFFGQGTRLTVV.

J is TRBJ1-3 and V is TRBV5-6, with 7 bases that match TRBD1. V shed 3 bases, J shed 5 bases, and the junction held 5 bases outside the gene matches. Per germline, CDR1 SGHDT and CDR2 YYEEEE. This CDR3 is built from 14 residues. The CDR3 bases are TGTGCCAGCAGCTCGACAGGGAATAGAAACACCATATATTTT. Protein sequence: CASSSTGNRNTIYF.

This rearrangement joins TRBV29-1 to TRBJ1-2; D not certain. The length of the CDR3 is 15 residues. V shed 4 bases and J shed 4 bases, with 19 bases lying between them. Germline assignment: CDR1 SQVTM and CDR2 ANQGSEA. CDR3 sequence: CSVADLEAPLYGYTF. CDR3 coding DNA: TGCAGCGTTGCCGATTTGGAGGCGCCCCTCTATGGCTACACCTTC.

The CDR3 here is CASSLATSPGLSREQYF. Here the CDR3 DNA reads TGTGCCAGCAGCTTAGCTACTAGCCCGGGCCTCTCACGCGAGCAGTACTTC. This chain uses TRBV7-2 with TRBJ2-7, with D possibly TRBD2 on 6 matching bases. Germline CDR1 SGHTA, CDR2 FQGNSA. The CDR3 has 17 residues. V lost 0 bases, J lost 6 bases, and 21 bases lay in between.

The chain is built from TRBV6-2 or TRBV6-3 and TRBJ2-1; TRBD2 aligns across 11 bases. Germline lookup yields CDR1 MNHEY and CDR2 SVGEGT. This CDR3 region has 18 residues. V was pared by 2 bases and J by 2 bases, with 8 bases of the junction left unmatched. CDR3 sequence: CASSYPKTSGSTYNEQFF. Here the CDR3 DNA reads TGTGCCAGCAGTTACCCGAAAACTAGCGGGAGTACCTACAATGAGCAGTTCTTC.

The genes are TRBV7-2 and TRBJ1-6; 10 bases are shared with TRBD1. V was pared by 6 bases and J by 6 bases, with 5 bases of the junction left unmatched. The CDR3 sequence is 15 residues long. Per germline, CDR1 SGHTA and CDR2 FQGNSA. DNA for the CDR3: TGTGCCAGCAGAGGGGGGACAGGGGTTAATTCACCCCTCCACTTT. Translated, it gives CASRGGTGVNSPLHF.

The J gene is TRBJ1-1, the V gene TRBV6-5, with 7 bases lining up with TRBD1. CDR3 length: 14 residues. Germline lookup yields CDR1 MNHEY and CDR2 SVGAGI. Trimming removed 6 bases from V and 5 bases from J; junction bases left unmatched: 9. For the CDR3, the DNA is TGTGCCAGCAGCAAGACAGGGCAGGAGACTGAAGCTTTCTTT. Translation: CASSKTGQETEAFF.

This clone was found once. The chain uses TRBV27 and TRBJ1-3; D is perhaps TRBD1 (6 bases). Per the germline V gene, CDR1 is MNHEY and CDR2 is SMNVEV (reference sequence). V lost 8 bases and J lost 2, with 13 bases in between. The CDR3 has 14 amino acids. CDR3 in DNA: TGTGCCAGCGCTAGAGGGGACACTGGAAACACCATATATTTT. Amino acid sequence: CASARGDTGNTIYF.

The chain combines TRBV9 with TRBJ1-1; D uncertain. This CDR3 region has 14 residues. In germline, CDR1 is SGDLS, CDR2 YYNGEE. V lost 3 bases and J 4 bases, leaving 13 bases between the germline ends. The CDR3 DNA is TGTGCCAGCAGCGAGACCTCCGGGGTCACTGAAGCTTTCTTT. Its translation is CASSETSGVTEAFF.

V is TRBV24-1 and J is TRBJ1-5; D unclear. Germline V gene lookup returns CDR1 KGHDR and CDR2 SFDVKD. CDR3 size: 13 residues. V was pared by 0 bases and J by 3 bases, with 2 bases between. This CDR3 reads CATSDLYNQPQHF. DNA for the CDR3: TGTGCCACCAGTGATTTGTACAATCAGCCCCAGCATTTT.

Regarding this clone: At one of its ends the junction is not consistent with the germline gene, which may arise from a read error. CDR3 sequence: CASRGGGNAEAFF. The CDR3 region has the DNA TGTGCCAGCCGAGGGGGTGGGAACGCTGAAGCTTTCTTT. The rearrangement links TRBV2 to TRBJ1-1; the D gene is possibly TRBD1 (6 bases). The CDR3 loop spans 13 amino acids. Germline V gene lookup returns CDR1 SNHLY and CDR2 FYNNEI.

V and J are TRBV2 and TRBJ1-2; D is possibly TRBD1 (5 bases). This CDR3 region has 13 residues. V lost 6 bases and J 5 bases, leaving 13 bases between the germline ends. Germline loops: CDR1 SNHLY, CDR2 FYNNEI. The chain's CDR3 is CASRPGTLYGYTF. In DNA, the CDR3 is TGTGCCAGCAGGCCCGGGACTTTATATGGCTACACCTTC.

The chain links TRBV19 to TRBJ2-7, with TRBD1 identical over 8 bases. Per the germline V gene, CDR1 is LNHDA and CDR2 is SQIVND (reference sequence). The CDR3 consists of 16 residues. V was clipped by 1 base and J by 2 bases; unmatched bases: 7. The CDR3: CASSIVAGQGTYEQYF. In nucleotides, the CDR3 is TGTGCCAGTAGTATAGTTGCTGGACAGGGTACCTACGAGCAGTACTTC.

The V gene is TRBV13, the J gene TRBJ2-1; 10 bases align to TRBD1. The ends lost 5 bases at V and 2 bases at J; junction bases unmatched: 9. The CDR3 is 17 residues long. The germline V gene has CDR1 PRHDT and CDR2 FYEKMQ (reference sequence). The CDR3: CASSRAGGTGAYNEQFF. The CDR3 DNA follows: TGTGCCAGCAGCCGGGCGGGCGGGACAGGGGCCTACAATGAGCAGTTCTTC.

The V call is TRBV2, the J call TRBJ1-2, with a tentative D call TRBD1 (5 bases). CDR1 and CDR2 (germline): SNHLY, FYNNEI. The CDR3 sequence is 15 residues long. The ends were cut back, 4 bases at V and 7 bases at J, with 19 bases in the middle. The CDR3 protein is CASSATGDGLGGYTF. Written as DNA, the CDR3 is TGTGCCAGCAGTGCGACGGGGGACGGCCTCGGTGGCTACACCTTC.

The chain uses TRBV10-3 and TRBJ2-5, with 8 bases fitting TRBD1. The CDR3 contains 13 residues. Trimming at V came to 6 bases and at J to 3 bases, leaving 3 bases not matched to a gene. Looked up from germline, CDR1 is ENHRY and CDR2 is SYGVKD. The CDR3 region has the DNA TGTGCCATCAGGGGACAGGCTAAAGAGACCCAGTACTTC. It codes for CAIRGQAKETQYF.

The CDR3 loop reads CAGRVGQGSTGYTF. CDR3 sequence (DNA): TGTGCCGGACGCGTCGGACAGGGATCGACCGGCTACACCTTC. The genes are TRBV30 and TRBJ1-2; 8 bases fit TRBD1. Germline CDR1 reads GTSNPN; CDR2 reads SVGIG (reference sequence). Germline trimming cut 8 bases from V and 8 bases from J; bases unmatched to any gene: 16. This CDR3 spans 14 amino acids.

The DNA of the CDR3 is TGTGCCACCAGCCCCTCTGCCGGGACAGGGAGGCACAGCAATCAGCCCCAGCATTTT. Translating gives CATSPSAGTGRHSNQPQHF. The genes are TRBV15 and TRBJ1-5; 9 nucleotides match TRBD1. After removal of 5 bases from V and 1 base from J, the junction contained 15 bases not matched to a gene. The CDR3 loop spans 19 amino acids. Germline V gene lookup returns CDR1 LNHNV and CDR2 YYDKDF (reference sequence).

This clone was observed a handful of times. In the same sample, other DNA sequences code for this CDR3. This chain joins TRBV27 and TRBJ1-5; D unclear. V was cut by 3 bases and J by 4 bases, with 10 bases left in between. Per germline, CDR1 MNHEY and CDR2 SMNVEV (reference sequence). The CDR3 is 14 amino acids. The CDR3 DNA follows: TGTGCCAGCAGTTTTGGTGGCTCGAATCAGCCCCAGCATTTT. This encodes CASSFGGSNQPQHF.